These 32 T cell receptor beta chains came from one sample sequenced in a study of shared clonotypes between healthy human individuals. Profiling relied on immunoSEQ multiplex PCR, and the TCRdb table lists in-frame clones only, not all of them. The table shows about 530,000 clones, with nearly 80% occurring only once. The specimen was PBMCs. These receptors were collected from a woman aged 35 to 49 in good health. Some clones in this sample may be carry-over from other donors' samples.

The chain couples TRBV27 to TRBJ2-7; 8 nucleotides line up with TRBD1. V shed 2 bases, J shed 1 base, and the junction held 7 bases outside the gene matches. The CDR3 contains 16 residues. Germline-derived CDR1 and CDR2 are MNHEY and SMNVEV (reference sequence). CDR3 in amino acids: CASSLHPGTGSYEQYF. CDR3 nucleotides: TGTGCCAGCAGTTTACACCCCGGGACAGGTTCCTACGAGCAGTACTTC.

This CDR3 reads CASSPGTIHYEQYF. CDR3 coding DNA: TGTGCCAGCAGTCCCGGCACCATCCACTACGAGCAGTACTTC. V gene TRBV27 combines with J gene TRBJ2-7; D is unresolved. Germline assignment: CDR1 MNHEY and CDR2 SMNVEV (reference sequence). This CDR3 contains 14 residues. Deletions cut 5 bases from V and 3 bases from J, with 14 bases between.

V usage is TRBV18 and J usage is TRBJ2-1; unclear D gene. In germline, CDR1 is KGHSH, CDR2 LQKENI. The CDR3 contains 13 residues. Trimming took 1 base from V and 8 from J, leaving 9 bases between them. Written as DNA, the CDR3 is TGTGCCAGCTCACCACAGGTCAGGTATGAGCAGTTCTTC. Protein sequence: CASSPQVRYEQFF.

The rearrangement joins TRBV5-1 to TRBJ1-1; 7 bases line up with TRBD1. Germline-derived CDR1 and CDR2 are SGHRS and YFSETQ. This CDR3 has 13 residues. V trimming: 3 bases; J trimming: 8 bases; junction bases outside the gene matches: 7. CDR3 sequence reads: CASSSGQVQEAFF. CDR3 coding DNA: TGCGCCAGCAGCTCCGGACAGGTCCAGGAAGCTTTCTTT.

This chain links TRBV10-3 with TRBJ2-3; possible D gene TRBD2, 7 bases. Germline-derived CDR1 and CDR2 are ENHRY and SYGVKD. The V end was cut by 7 bases, the J end by 7 bases, with 12 bases between. CDR3 size: 12 residues. CDR3 bases: TGTGCCATCACCGAGGGGGGGAATACGCAGTATTTT. The encoded protein is CAITEGGNTQYF.

This clone turned up a few times. A read error may account for a junction end that differs from germline. V is TRBV6-5 and J is TRBJ1-2, with TRBD1 as a possible D gene (6 bases). The CDR3 consists of 15 residues. CDR1 MNHEY and CDR2 SVGAGI come from the germline V gene. CDR3 sequence reads: CASSRQVGGNHGYTF. As DNA, the CDR3 is TGTGCCAGCAGTCGACAGGTGGGAGGTAACCATGGCTACACCTTC.

This clone was found once. The V call is TRBV5-1, the J call TRBJ1-2; D possibly corresponds to TRBD1 (6 bases). CDR3 length equals 15 residues. Germline V CDR1 and CDR2: SGHRS, YFSETQ. Trimming stripped 0 bases from V and 0 bases from J, with 9 bases between. The CDR3 loop reads CASSLEYRANYGYTF. CDR3 in DNA: TGCGCCAGCAGCTTGGAGTACAGGGCTAACTATGGCTACACCTTC.

The chain couples TRBV5-1 to TRBJ2-1; 7 bases match TRBD1. CDR1 is SGHRS, CDR2 YFSETQ, per germline. The junction had 8 bases not matched to a gene; V was cut back by 3 bases and J by 2 bases. The CDR3 extends over 16 amino acids. The CDR3 loop reads CASSWQGVTTYNEQFF. The CDR3, as DNA: TGCGCCAGCAGCTGGCAGGGGGTGACTACCTACAATGAGCAGTTCTTC.

This clone was observed a handful of times. The chain is built from TRBV5-1 and TRBJ2-3; 9 bases are shared with TRBD1. V shed 4 bases and J 2 bases; nucleotides not matched to a gene: 8. The V gene's germline CDR1 is SGHRS and CDR2 YFSETQ. This CDR3 is built from 16 residues. In DNA form, the CDR3 reads TGCGCCAGCAGCCAAGGACAGGGGCGATCCACAGATACGCAGTATTTT. Protein sequence: CASSQGQGRSTDTQYF. The entire variable domain, with the rest obtained from reference TRBV5-1 and TRBJ2-3, is as follows: KAGVTQTPRYLIKTRGQQVTLSCSPISGHRSVSWYQQTPGQGLQFLFEYFSETQRNKGNFPGRFSGRQFSNSRSEMNVSTLELGDSALYLCASSQGQGRSTDTQYFGPGTRLTVL.

This clone appeared once. This sequence joins TRBV10-3 and TRBJ2-7; TRBD1 matches at 7 bases. The CDR3 covers 15 residues. The trim removed 3 bases at V and 0 bases at J, leaving 5 bases unmatched. The germline V gene has CDR1 ENHRY and CDR2 SYGVKD. This CDR3 is CAISDPTGSSYEQYF. CDR3 sequence (DNA): TGTGCCATCAGTGACCCGACAGGGAGCTCCTACGAGCAGTACTTC.

This clone was recorded only once. This rearrangement joins TRBV18 to TRBJ1-5, with TRBD1 matching over 7 bases. The CDR3 spans 16 residues. J gave up 1 base and V 6 bases, and 9 bases lay outside the gene matches. From germline, CDR1 is KGHSH and CDR2 LQKENI. The chain's CDR3 is CASSQTGPPSNQPQHF. The DNA for the CDR3 is TGTGCCAGCTCCCAGACAGGGCCTCCAAGCAATCAGCCCCAGCATTTT.

The chain links TRBV18 to TRBJ2-5, with TRBD1 identical over 7 bases. The CDR3 extends over 14 amino acids. Germline trimming cut 3 bases from V and 3 bases from J; bases unmatched to any gene: 4. The germline V gene has CDR1 KGHSH and CDR2 LQKENI. The CDR3 DNA follows: TGTGCCAGCTCACCGGACAGGAATGAAGAGACCCAGTACTTC. It translates to CASSPDRNEETQYF.

This clone was seen a handful of times. Different DNA sequences within this sample yield the same CDR3. The chain recombines TRBV5-1 with TRBJ2-1; the D gene is possibly TRBD1 (5 bases). Germline-derived CDR1 and CDR2 are SGHRS and YFSETQ. This CDR3 comprises 15 residues. V was shortened by 0 bases and J by 0 bases, with 7 bases between the two germline ends. CDR3 sequence reads: CASSLGQGSYNEQFF. CDR3 coding DNA: TGCGCCAGCAGCTTGGGGCAGGGCTCCTACAATGAGCAGTTCTTC.

The V and J genes are TRBV7-2 and TRBJ2-5, with 10 nucleotides matching TRBD1. The closer fit of TRBJ2-7 to the DNA end suggests the J call may be wrong. The germline gives CDR1 SGHTA, CDR2 FQGNSA. This CDR3 contains 15 residues. CDR3 amino acids: CASSFQGQGYYEQYF. The CDR3 region has the DNA TGTGCCAGCAGCTTTCAGGGACAGGGGTACTACGAGCAGTACTTC.

The genes are TRBV7-2 and TRBJ1-5; 8 positions match TRBD1. The CDR3 is 15 amino acids. Germline V gene lookup returns CDR1 SGHTA and CDR2 FQGNSA. The V gene end was trimmed by 2 bases and the J gene end by 6 bases; junction bases not matched to a gene: 6. The CDR3 loop reads CASSLRTGPSQPQHF. The CDR3 DNA follows: TGTGCCAGCAGCTTACGGACAGGGCCGAGTCAGCCCCAGCATTTT.

As DNA, the CDR3 is TGCGCCAGCAGCCAAGAGGTGGGGCTGGGGAATGAAAAACTGTTTTTT. It yields the protein CASSQEVGLGNEKLFF. V usage is TRBV4-3 and J usage is TRBJ1-4, with a tentative D call TRBD1 (5 bases). This CDR3 contains 16 residues. In germline, CDR1 is LGHNA, CDR2 YSLEER. Deletions cut 0 bases from V and 5 bases from J, with 13 bases between.

The CDR3 region is CASSSTSTPTNTGELFF. The CDR3 bases are TGTGCCAGCAGCTCAACTTCTACTCCGACTAACACCGGGGAGCTGTTTTTT. V usage is TRBV11-2 and J usage is TRBJ2-2; no reliable D call. The germline gives CDR1 SGHAT, CDR2 FQNNGV. V lost 4 bases, J lost 2 bases, and 17 bases lay in between. There are 17 residues in the CDR3.

The chain is built from TRBV28 and TRBJ1-1; the D gene is possibly TRBD1 (5 bases). CDR1 is MDHEN and CDR2 is SYDVKM in the germline V gene. The ends were cut back, 5 bases at V and 7 bases at J, with 11 bases in the middle. This CDR3 contains 12 residues. The CDR3 protein is CASSSPGREAFF. DNA of the CDR3: TGTGCCAGCAGTAGTCCGGGACGTGAAGCTTTCTTT.

The V and J genes are TRBV5-1 and TRBJ2-5, with 7 positions matching TRBD1. After removal of 4 bases from V and 2 bases from J, the junction contained 8 bases not matched to a gene. CDR3 length: 15 amino acids. The germline gives CDR1 SGHRS, CDR2 YFSETQ. In DNA, the CDR3 is TGCGCCAGCAGCCCCCTACCGGGACAGCAAGAGACCCAGTACTTC. It yields the protein CASSPLPGQQETQYF.

This sequence joins TRBV7-2 and TRBJ2-7, with no clear D. V dropped 5 bases and J dropped 4 bases, with 12 bases sitting between them. The CDR3 consists of 13 residues. Germline assignment: CDR1 SGHTA and CDR2 FQGNSA. CDR3 coding DNA: TGTGCCAGCAGCCCCCGAGTGGGATACGAGCAGTACTTC. It encodes CASSPRVGYEQYF. Full variable domain (missing parts from reference TRBV7-2 and TRBJ2-7): GAGVSQSPSNKVTEKGKDVELRCDPISGHTALYWYRQSLGQGLEFLIYFQGNSAPDKSGLPSDRFSAERTGGSVSTLTIQRTQQEDSAVYLCASSPRVGYEQYFGPGTRLTVT.

The chain combines TRBV5-4 with TRBJ1-1; D remains unclear. CDR1 and CDR2 (germline): SGHNT, YYREEE (reference sequence). Deletions cut 0 bases from V and 0 bases from J, with 6 bases between. This CDR3 is 14 amino acids long. Here the CDR3 reads CASSLGEMNTEAFF. For the CDR3, the DNA is TGTGCCAGCAGCTTGGGGGAAATGAACACTGAAGCTTTCTTT.

The chain carries TRBV10-3 and TRBJ2-7, with TRBD1 matching 8 bases. This CDR3 spans 13 amino acids. Germline loops: CDR1 ENHRY, CDR2 SYGVKD. The ends lost 8 bases at V and 4 bases at J; junction bases unmatched: 7. CDR3 region: CAIGPGQDYEQYF. CDR3 nucleotide sequence: TGTGCCATCGGTCCGGGACAGGATTACGAGCAGTACTTC.

This clone has ten or more counts. The chain has TRBV15 and TRBJ2-2; D is unresolved. The CDR3 spans 14 residues. V lost 6 bases and J lost 0, with 8 bases in between. Germline V gene sequence: CDR1 LNHNV, CDR2 YYDKDF (reference sequence). In nucleotides, the CDR3 is TGTGCCACCAGGACGCTGGCGAACACCGGGGAGCTGTTTTTT. Its translation is CATRTLANTGELFF.

V and J are TRBV5-4 and TRBJ1-1; D unresolved. Germline CDR1 is SGHNT and CDR2 is YYREEE (reference sequence). This CDR3 contains 12 residues. Trimming stripped 4 bases from V and 7 bases from J, with 11 bases between. CDR3 sequence (DNA): TGTGCCAGCAGCGAAGGGCCATATGAAGCTTTCTTT. This encodes CASSEGPYEAFF.

The rearrangement uses TRBV4-3 and TRBJ2-2; D unresolved. Per the germline V gene, CDR1 is LGHNA and CDR2 is YSLEER. The V end lost 0 bases, the J end lost 1 base, and 12 bases lay between the germline ends. There are 17 residues in the CDR3. This CDR3 reads CASSQEFASGNTGELFF. In DNA, the CDR3 is TGCGCCAGCAGCCAAGAATTCGCTTCCGGGAACACCGGGGAGCTGTTTTTT.

This sequence joins TRBV5-1 and TRBJ1-2; 10 bases map to TRBD1. The ends lost 0 bases at V and 8 bases at J; junction bases unmatched: 10. This CDR3 has 16 residues. Germline loops: CDR1 SGHRS, CDR2 YFSETQ. CDR3 loop: CASSLVVGQGLTGYTF. The CDR3 nucleotides read TGCGCCAGCAGCTTGGTTGTGGGACAGGGGTTAACGGGCTACACCTTC. Variable domain in full (rest from reference TRBV5-1 and TRBJ1-2): KAGVTQTPRYLIKTRGQQVTLSCSPISGHRSVSWYQQTPGQGLQFLFEYFSETQRNKGNFPGRFSGRQFSNSRSEMNVSTLELGDSALYLCASSLVVGQGLTGYTFGSGTRLTVV.

In DNA, the CDR3 is TGTGCCATCAGTGAGTCCGCGGGACAGGGTGCTGTCGGCTACACCTTC. This codes for CAISESAGQGAVGYTF. The J gene is TRBJ1-2, the V gene TRBV10-3, with 9 bases fitting TRBD1. The CDR3 totals 16 residues. V shed 0 bases, J shed 8 bases, and the junction held 10 bases outside the gene matches. Germline V lookup: CDR1 ENHRY, CDR2 SYGVKD.

The chain uses TRBV4-1 and TRBJ1-3; 8 bases agree with TRBD1. Germline-derived CDR1 and CDR2 are MGHRA and YSYEKL. This CDR3 is 16 amino acids long. J was trimmed by 1 base and V by 3 bases; bases with no gene match: 5. CDR3 sequence reads: CASSHRTGSSGNTIYF. The CDR3 nucleotides read TGCGCCAGCAGCCACAGGACAGGGTCTTCTGGAAACACCATATATTTT.

CDR3: CASSQTAGTGAGYTF. The DNA for the CDR3 is TGTGCCAGCAGCCAGACGGCCGGGACAGGGGCCGGCTACACCTTC. The chain has TRBV9 and TRBJ1-2; the match to TRBD1 covers 10 bases. CDR1 and CDR2 from the germline V gene are SGDLS and YYNGEE. The CDR3 loop spans 15 amino acids. J lost 8 bases, V lost 4 bases, and 11 bases had no gene match.

Only one count was recorded for this clone. V is TRBV28 and J is TRBJ1-4; TRBD1 aligns across 10 bases. Germline CDR1 MDHEN, CDR2 SYDVKM. Trimming took 8 bases from V and 7 from J; bases not matched to a gene: 13. This CDR3 contains 16 residues. For the CDR3, the DNA is TGTGCCAGCGCCACCCCCGGGGACAGGGGTGGTGAAAAACTGTTTTTT. Encoded protein: CASATPGDRGGEKLFF.

The V and J genes are TRBV2 and TRBJ1-2; 7 bases match TRBD1. There are 15 residues in the CDR3. V gave up 6 bases and J gave up 7 bases; unmatched junction bases: 14. Germline CDR1 and CDR2: SNHLY and FYNNEI. The chain's CDR3 is CASRESFGAGGGYTF. The CDR3 DNA follows: TGTGCCAGCAGAGAATCCTTTGGGGCAGGGGGTGGCTACACCTTC.

This clone occurred many times. The rearrangement joins TRBV7-6 to TRBJ2-7; D gene ambiguous. Trimming stripped 6 bases from V and 2 bases from J, with 17 bases between. The CDR3 sequence is 15 residues long. Germline CDR1 reads SGHVS; CDR2 reads FNYEAQ. CDR3: CASSFLRYSPYEQYF. The CDR3 nucleotides read TGTGCCAGCAGTTTCCTCCGCTACTCACCCTACGAGCAGTACTTC. The whole variable domain, remainder taken from reference TRBV7-6 and TRBJ2-7, is GAGVSQSPRYKVTKRGQDVALRCDPISGHVSLYWYRQALGQGPEFLTYFNYEAQQDKSGLPNDRFSAERPEGSISTLTIQRTEQRDSAMYRCASSFLRYSPYEQYFGPGTRLTVT.